This T cell receptor beta chain was recovered during a study of blood T cells in healthy people across ages (dated by TCRdb to between 2015 and 2016). About the investigation overall: In model experiments, template switching captured about one uniquely barcoded TCR beta cDNA molecule for every two T cells. To avoid experimental bias, donors of different ages were spread randomly across the sequencing lanes. The donors were split into four age groups: young (average about 16 years), middle-aged (roughly 39), aged (over 55) and long-lived (approximately 80). Using the same blood draw, the study looked at two additional independent replicas of 1 million unique cDNA reads for two donors, one aged 18 to 30 and the other aged 80 or older. The study measured age-related changes in TCR beta repertoire diversity using deep sequencing normalized with unique cDNA molecular identifiers.

The donors were a few dozen Caucasian individuals from Russia, aged roughly 6 to 100 years, who were systemically healthy. Each donor gave 8 to 10 milliliters of peripheral blood, collected into EDTA-treated Vacutainer tubes. PBMCs were isolated by Ficoll-Paque density-gradient centrifugation, with at least 6 million obtained per sample. Trizol reagent was used to extract total RNA from the PBMCs, yielding at least 5.5 micrograms per sample. For every donor, an aliquot of PBMCs went through flow cytometry to measure the percentages of naive CD45RAhigh/CD27high T cells. This clonotype appeared many times. This receptor's antigen is unknown. Base qualities are not recorded, but no much larger clone differs from it by a single base. After removal of 1 base from V and 1 base from J, the junction retains 2 bases not matched to a gene. Sequences SQVTM (CDR1) and ANQGSEA (CDR2) are obtained from the germline V gene. The CDR3 has 15 amino acids, counting the end cysteine and phenylalanine. Just CDR3 DNA is preserved here, 45 bases in frame from base 1.

Library preparation employed 5' RACE. Sequenced on an Illumina HiSeq 2500. The second PCR ran for about 7 to 11 cycles and used a J-beta primer mix along with a sample-barcoded 5' primer. A template-switch 5' adaptor carrying 12 random nucleotides introduced a unique molecular identifier onto each TCR beta cDNA molecule. Each sample yielded at least 2.5 million CDR3-containing paired-end reads. All of the RNA was converted into first-strand cDNA using the Mint cDNA synthesis kit, with a TRBC-specific oligonucleotide serving as the primer. All cDNA was treated with uracil-DNA glycosylase and then went through a first 18-cycle PCR with the universal primers M1SS and BC2_uni_R. Per the original workflow: Normalization of each sample was performed by random selection of 1 million high-quality reads, each carrying a distinct molecular identifier. Reads sharing molecular identifiers were discarded rather than binned into consensus sequences. MiTCR, run with a Q25 quality threshold and the strictest error-elimination algorithm, handled CDR3 identification, clonotype clustering and error correction. A nonparametric unseen species model with Euler transformation was used to estimate a lower bound on total TCR beta diversity. TCRdb handled the public reads itself, with Q25 trimming in fastp and clone calling in MiXCR, and kept productive beta chains. CDR3 protein duplicates are merged, each entry listing the most common genes and DNA. The V and J calls here are based on TCRdb, not the publication. The sample contains about 1.6 million distinct CDR3 sequences, roughly 32% of them found a single time. Clones ranked in the top ten supply around 10% of the sample.

Broad study findings and their caveats: Observed TCR beta diversity per million T cells fell roughly linearly with age, and a significant reduction was already apparent by age about 38. Compared with the aged group, more naive CD4+ T cells, fewer expanded clones and increased TCR diversity were shown by the long-lived group, suggesting age selection. Because the CMV infection status of the donors was unknown, age-related changes in expanded clonotypes may potentially have been confounded. Bulk unsorted PBMC profiling prevented conclusive comparison of naive and antigen-experienced compartments. Estimates of total diversity from one million sequenced T cells were regarded as lower bounds and underestimates. Observed TCR beta diversity correlated strongly with the percentage of naive T cells measured by flow cytometry.

The sequencing input was blood. Recombination connected TRBV29-1 to TRBJ2-7, with 12 bases in between that match TRBD2. This receptor was obtained from a woman aged 25 to 39 in good health. At the DNA level, the sequence is TGCAGCGTTGAAGGTCTAGCGGGAGGGTCCTACGAGCAGTACTTC. It codes for CSVEGLAGGSYEQYF.